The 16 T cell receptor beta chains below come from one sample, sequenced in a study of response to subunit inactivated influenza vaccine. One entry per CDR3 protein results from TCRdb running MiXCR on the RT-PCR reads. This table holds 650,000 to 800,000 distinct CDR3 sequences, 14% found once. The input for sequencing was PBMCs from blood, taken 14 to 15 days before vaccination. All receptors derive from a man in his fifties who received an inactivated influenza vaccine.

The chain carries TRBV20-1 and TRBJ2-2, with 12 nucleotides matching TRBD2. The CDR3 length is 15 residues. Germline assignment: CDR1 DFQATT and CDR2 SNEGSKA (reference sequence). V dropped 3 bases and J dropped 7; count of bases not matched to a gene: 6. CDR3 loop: CSARPGLAGRGELFF. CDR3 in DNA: TGCAGTGCTAGGCCGGGACTAGCGGGCCGCGGGGAGCTGTTTTTT.

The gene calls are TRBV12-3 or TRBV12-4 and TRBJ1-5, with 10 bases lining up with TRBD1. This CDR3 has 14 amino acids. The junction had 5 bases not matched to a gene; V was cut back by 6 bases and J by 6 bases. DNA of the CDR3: TGTGCCAGCAGGATCGACAGGGGGCTTCAGCCCCAGCATTTT. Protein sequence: CASRIDRGLQPQHF.

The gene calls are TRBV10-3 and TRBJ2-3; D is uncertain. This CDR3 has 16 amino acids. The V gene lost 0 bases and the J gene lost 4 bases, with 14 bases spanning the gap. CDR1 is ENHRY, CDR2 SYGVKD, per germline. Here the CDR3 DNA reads TGTGCCATCAGTGAGTCGTTGCGGAGTCTCGCAGATACGCAGTATTTT. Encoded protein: CAISESLRSLADTQYF.

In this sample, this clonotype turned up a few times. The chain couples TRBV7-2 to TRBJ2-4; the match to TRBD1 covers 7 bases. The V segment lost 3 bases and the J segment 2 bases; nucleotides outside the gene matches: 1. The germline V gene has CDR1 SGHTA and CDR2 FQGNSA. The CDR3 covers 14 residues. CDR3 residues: CASSLGQTKNIQYF. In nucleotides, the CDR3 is TGTGCCAGCAGCTTGGGACAGACCAAAAACATTCAGTACTTC.

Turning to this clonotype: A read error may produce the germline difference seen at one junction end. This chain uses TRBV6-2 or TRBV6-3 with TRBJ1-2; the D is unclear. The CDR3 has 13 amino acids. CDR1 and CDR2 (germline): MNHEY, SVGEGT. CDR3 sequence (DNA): TGTGCCAACAGTTTGGGCATTAACTATGGCTACACCTTC. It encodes CANSLGINYGYTF.

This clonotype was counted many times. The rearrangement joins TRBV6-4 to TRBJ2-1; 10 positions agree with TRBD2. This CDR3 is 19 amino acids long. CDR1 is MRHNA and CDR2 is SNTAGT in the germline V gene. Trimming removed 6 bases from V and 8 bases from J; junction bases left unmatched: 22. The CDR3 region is CASRRDRGERGGREYEQFF. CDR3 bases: TGTGCCAGCAGACGCGACCGAGGCGAGCGGGGGGGCAGGGAGTATGAGCAGTTCTTC.

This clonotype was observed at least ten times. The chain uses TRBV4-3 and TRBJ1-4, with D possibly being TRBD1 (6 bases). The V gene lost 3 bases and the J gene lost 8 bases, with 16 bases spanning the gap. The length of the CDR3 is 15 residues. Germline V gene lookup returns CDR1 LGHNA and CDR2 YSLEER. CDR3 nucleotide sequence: TGCGCCAGCAGCCAGGGGGGGCCTGCTATCGAAAAACTGTTTTTT. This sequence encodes CASSQGGPAIEKLFF.

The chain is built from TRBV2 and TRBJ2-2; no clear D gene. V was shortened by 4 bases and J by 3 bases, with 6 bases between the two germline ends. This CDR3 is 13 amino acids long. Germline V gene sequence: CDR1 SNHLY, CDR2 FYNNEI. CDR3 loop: CASSAVHTGELFF. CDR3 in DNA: TGTGCCAGCAGTGCTGTCCACACCGGGGAGCTGTTTTTT.

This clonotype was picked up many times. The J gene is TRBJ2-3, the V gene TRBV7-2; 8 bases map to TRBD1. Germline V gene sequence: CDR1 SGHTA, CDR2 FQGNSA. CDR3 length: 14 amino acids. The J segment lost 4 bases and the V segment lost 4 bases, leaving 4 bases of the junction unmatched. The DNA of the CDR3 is TGTGCCAGCAGCTCCGGACAGGGCCCAGATACGCAGTATTTT. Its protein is CASSSGQGPDTQYF.

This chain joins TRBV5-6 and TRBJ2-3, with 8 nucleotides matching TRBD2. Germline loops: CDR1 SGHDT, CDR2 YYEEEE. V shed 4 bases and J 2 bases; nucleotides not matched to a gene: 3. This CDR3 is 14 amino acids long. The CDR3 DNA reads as TGTGCCAGCAGCAGCGGGAGAAACACAGATACGCAGTATTTT. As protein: CASSSGRNTDTQYF.

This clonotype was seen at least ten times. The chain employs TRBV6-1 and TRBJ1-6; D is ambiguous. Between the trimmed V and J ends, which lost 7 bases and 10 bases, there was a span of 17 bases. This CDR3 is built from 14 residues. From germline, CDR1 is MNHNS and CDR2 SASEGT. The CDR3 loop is CASILDRSGSPLHF. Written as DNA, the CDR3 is TGTGCCAGCATCCTGGACCGGTCTGGATCACCCCTCCACTTT.

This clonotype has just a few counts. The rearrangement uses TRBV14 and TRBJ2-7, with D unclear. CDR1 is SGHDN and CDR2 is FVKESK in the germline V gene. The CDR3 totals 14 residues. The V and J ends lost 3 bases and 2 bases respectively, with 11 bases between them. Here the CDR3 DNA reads TGTGCCAGCAGCCACGACACTAATACCTACGAGCAGTACTTC. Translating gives CASSHDTNTYEQYF.

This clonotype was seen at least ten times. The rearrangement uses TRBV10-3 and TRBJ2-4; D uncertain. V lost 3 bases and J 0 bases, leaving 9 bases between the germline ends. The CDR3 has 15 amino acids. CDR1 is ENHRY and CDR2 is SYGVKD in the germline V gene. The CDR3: CAISDGSVAKNIQYF. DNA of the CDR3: TGTGCCATCAGTGACGGGTCGGTAGCCAAAAACATTCAGTACTTC.

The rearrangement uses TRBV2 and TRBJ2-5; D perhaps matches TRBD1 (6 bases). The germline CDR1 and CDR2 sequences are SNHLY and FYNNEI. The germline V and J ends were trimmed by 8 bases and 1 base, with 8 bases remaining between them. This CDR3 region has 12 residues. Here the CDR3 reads CASGQFQETQYF. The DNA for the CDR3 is TGTGCCAGCGGACAGTTCCAAGAGACCCAGTACTTC.

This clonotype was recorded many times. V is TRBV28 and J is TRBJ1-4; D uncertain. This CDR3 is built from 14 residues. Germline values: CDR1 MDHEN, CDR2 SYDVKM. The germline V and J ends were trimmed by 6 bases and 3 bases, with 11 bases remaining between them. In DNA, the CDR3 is TGTGCCAGCAGCCGTCGACGGCCTAATGAAAAACTGTTTTTT. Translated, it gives CASSRRRPNEKLFF.

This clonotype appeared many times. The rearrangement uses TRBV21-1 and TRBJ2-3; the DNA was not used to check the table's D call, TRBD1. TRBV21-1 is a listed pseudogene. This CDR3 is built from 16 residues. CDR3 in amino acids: CASTPGPGGPGDTQYF. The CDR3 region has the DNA TGTGCCAGCACCCCTGGCCCCGGGGGGCCCGGAGATACGCAGTATTTT.